Listed below are T cell receptor beta chains from one sample, sequenced in a study of cytotoxic CD8 clonotypes in ibrutinib-treated CLL. Measured with immunoSEQ multiplex PCR; TCRdb has only the in-frame clones, and not every one. The sample has fewer than 45,000 clones, roughly 49% seen once; the top ten hold approximately 19%. This specimen was PBMCs, taken before ibrutinib treatment. These receptors originate from a human donor with chronic lymphocytic leukemia. CDR3s include the opening cysteine and the closing phenylalanine or tryptophan. D genes are given only for firm matches. Clone sizes are given selectively: once, few, many, or a class where the clone is expanded.

V gene	J gene	D gene	clone size	CDR3 protein	CDR3 DNA
TRBV10-3	TRBJ2-5	TRBD1	few	CATTDRQETQYF	TGTGCCACGACGGACAGGCAAGAGACCCAGTACTTC
TRBV28	TRBJ1-6	-	-	CASRKRGVTYNSPLHF	TGTGCCAGCAGGAAGAGGGGGGTGACCTATAATTCACCCCTCCACTTT
TRBV2	TRBJ2-7	-	-	CASSEGTATLYEQYF	TGTGCCAGCAGTGAAGGGACGGCTACCCTCTACGAGCAGTACTTC
TRBV18	TRBJ2-7	TRBD2	-	CASSPQTSGGLEQYF	TGTGCCAGCTCACCGCAGACTAGCGGGGGTCTCGAGCAGTACTTC
TRBV7-6	TRBJ2-7	-	-	CASSLAAGAVPYEQYF	TGTGCCAGCAGCTTAGCCGCGGGGGCAGTCCCCTACGAGCAGTACTTC
TRBV9	TRBJ2-2	-	-	CASSFTHGNTGELFF	TGTGCCAGCAGCTTTACCCACGGGAACACCGGGGAGCTGTTTTTT
TRBV6-1	TRBJ2-7	-	-	CASSETGIYEQYF	TGTGCCAGCAGTGAAACAGGGATCTACGAGCAGTACTTC
TRBV7-8	TRBJ1-6	TRBD1	-	CASSLAGQGNSPLHF	TGTGCCAGCAGCTTAGCAGGACAGGGGAATTCACCCCTCCACTTT
TRBV28	TRBJ1-2	-	few	CASSTRQARPLGGYTF	TGTGCCAGCAGTACCCGACAGGCGCGTCCCTTGGGCGGCTACACCTTC
TRBV25-1	TRBJ2-2	TRBD1	few	CASSGTGTNTGELFF	TGTGCCAGCAGTGGGACAGGAACGAACACCGGGGAGCTGTTTTTT
TRBV7-3	TRBJ2-5	-	-	CASSQFGGNQETQYF	TGTGCCAGCAGCCAATTCGGGGGTAACCAAGAGACCCAGTACTTC
TRBV19	TRBJ2-7	TRBD2	-	CASSIGLAVTYEQYF	TGTGCCAGTAGTATAGGGCTAGCGGTTACTTACGAGCAGTACTTC
TRBV6-5	TRBJ2-2	-	-	CASRHGTGYTGELFF	TGTGCCAGCAGGCACGGAACGGGATACACCGGGGAGCTGTTTTTT
TRBV6-6	TRBJ2-2	TRBD2	once	CASSPPKAGDTGELFF	TGTGCCAGCAGCCCCCCTAAAGCGGGGGACACCGGGGAGCTGTTTTTT
TRBV18	TRBJ2-5	-	-	CASSPAVETQYF	TGTGCCAGCTCACCAGCGGTAGAGACCCAGTACTTC
TRBV7-6	TRBJ2-7	TRBD1	-	CASSRTETGYEQYF	TGTGCCAGCAGCCGTACAGAGACAGGGTACGAGCAGTACTTC
TRBV28	TRBJ1-2	-	-	CASSLDRRAGYTF	TGTGCCAGCAGCCTCGACAGGCGGGCTGGCTACACCTTC
TRBV19	TRBJ2-1	TRBD2	-	CASSIAGGGPLDEQFF	TGTGCCAGTAGTATAGCTGGCGGGGGACCCCTAGATGAGCAGTTCTTC
TRBV27	TRBJ1-1	TRBD1	-	CASSNRGISEAFF	TGTGCCAGCAGCAACAGGGGGATTAGTGAAGCTTTCTTT
TRBV11-2	TRBJ2-3	-	-	CASSNRADTQYF	TGTGCCAGCAGCAACAGGGCAGATACGCAGTATTTT
TRBV29-1	TRBJ1-3	TRBD1	-	CSVGTGANTIYF	TGCAGCGTTGGGACAGGCGCTAACACCATATATTTT
TRBV19	TRBJ2-2	-	few	CTSLSNTGELFF	TGTACCTCCCTATCGAACACCGGGGAGCTGTTTTTT
TRBV5-8	TRBJ1-6	TRBD1	-	CASSLLQGASPLHF	TGTGCCAGCAGCTTGCTACAGGGGGCGTCACCCCTCCACTTT
TRBV7-2	TRBJ1-5	-	few	CASSLDRVGQPQHF	TGTGCCAGCAGCTTAGACAGGGTGGGTCAGCCCCAGCATTTT
TRBV9	TRBJ1-5	-	-	CASSLGSYPQPQHF	TGTGCCAGCAGCCTCGGGTCTTATCCCCAGCCCCAGCATTTT
TRBV18	TRBJ1-1	-	-	CASSPLRGRDEAFF	TGTGCCAGCTCACCACTCAGGGGCCGCGATGAAGCTTTCTTT
TRBV29-1	TRBJ2-3	-	-	CSVEGVPRTDTQYF	TGCAGCGTTGAAGGAGTCCCGCGCACAGATACGCAGTATTTT
TRBV2	TRBJ2-7	-	-	CASRAGVEQYF	TGTGCCAGCAGAGCAGGGGTCGAGCAGTACTTC
TRBV7-2	TRBJ2-6	-	few	CASSLGVVLTF	TGTGCCAGCAGCTTAGGGGTCGTCCTGACTTTC
TRBV28	TRBJ1-1	TRBD1	-	CASKTPPGQGSLFLNTEAFF	TGTGCCAGCAAGACTCCCCCGGGACAGGGGTCCCTATTTCTGAACACTGAAGCTTTCTTT
TRBV9	TRBJ1-6	-	-	CASGGGQGITSPLHF	TGTGCCAGCGGAGGGGGGCAGGGGATTACATCACCCCTCCACTTT
TRBV10-1	TRBJ1-5	TRBD1	-	CARGQGRNQPQHF	TGCGCCAGGGGACAGGGGCGAAATCAGCCCCAGCATTTT
TRBV5-6	TRBJ2-1	-	-	CASSLEGPNEQFF	TGTGCCAGCAGCTTGGAGGGTCCGAATGAGCAGTTCTTC
TRBV4-1	TRBJ2-6	-	-	CASSQDKLAGTPGANVLTF	TGCGCCAGCAGCCAAGATAAATTGGCAGGGACTCCTGGGGCCAACGTCCTGACTTTC
TRBV6-5	TRBJ2-2	TRBD1	-	CASSPQGSGELFF	TGTGCCAGCAGTCCACAGGGGTCCGGGGAGCTGTTTTTT
TRBV5-1	TRBJ1-1	-	-	CASSAQQNTEAFF	TGCGCCAGCAGCGCGCAACAAAACACTGAAGCTTTCTTT
TRBV9	TRBJ2-1	TRBD2	-	CASSKREGGGQFF	TGTGCCAGCAGTAAAAGGGAGGGAGGAGGGCAGTTCTTC
TRBV7-8	TRBJ1-3	-	-	CASSLAAGNTIYF	TGTGCCAGCAGCTTAGCGGCCGGAAACACCATATATTTT
TRBV14	TRBJ1-1	-	-	CASSPNARMNTEAFF	TGTGCCAGCAGCCCTAACGCCCGTATGAACACTGAAGCTTTCTTT
TRBV5-1	TRBJ1-3	-	-	CASSLEGNSGNTIYF	TGCGCCAGCAGCTTGGAGGGGAACTCTGGAAACACCATATATTTT
TRBV6-4	TRBJ2-1	-	many	CASSDGKSSYNEQFF	TGTGCCAGCAGTGATGGGAAAAGCTCCTACAATGAGCAGTTCTTC
TRBV7-3	TRBJ2-3	-	-	CASSLGYGLADTQYF	TGTGCCAGCAGCTTAGGTTACGGACTGGCAGATACGCAGTATTTT
TRBV5-1	TRBJ2-3	-	-	CASSFYTGTSTTDTQYF	TGCGCCAGCAGCTTCTACACCGGGACCTCCACCACAGATACGCAGTATTTT
TRBV7-8	TRBJ1-4	-	once	CASSLVGLSEKLFF	TGTGCCAGCAGCTTAGTGGGTTTAAGTGAAAAACTGTTTTTT
TRBV28	TRBJ1-3	TRBD1	few	CASSARGHRGRAGNTIYF	TGTGCCAGCAGCGCGCGTGGCCACAGGGGAAGGGCTGGAAACACCATATATTTT
TRBV18	TRBJ2-5	TRBD1	-	CASSPPGQAQETQYF	TGTGCCAGCTCACCACCCGGACAGGCACAAGAGACCCAGTACTTC
TRBV11-2	TRBJ2-7	TRBD1	-	CASSMGQGIYYEQYF	TGTGCCAGCAGCATGGGACAGGGGATTTACTACGAGCAGTACTTC
TRBV27	TRBJ1-4	-	-	CASPFPLGRDKDMINEKLFF	TGTGCCAGCCCGTTCCCGCTAGGGAGGGATAAAGACATGATTAATGAAAAACTGTTTTTT
TRBV19	TRBJ1-1	-	-	CATTLSENTEAFF	TGTGCCACCACCCTGTCTGAGAACACTGAAGCTTTCTTT
TRBV5-1	TRBJ2-3	-	-	CASSSSTVGDTQYF	TGCGCCAGCAGCTCATCGACAGTAGGAGATACGCAGTATTTT
TRBV6-5	TRBJ1-1	-	-	CASRKQGREAFF	TGTGCCAGCAGGAAACAGGGACGTGAAGCTTTCTTT
TRBV6-5	TRBJ1-2	-	-	CASSYSREAGYGYTF	TGTGCCAGCAGTTACTCGAGAGAGGCCGGCTATGGCTACACCTTC
TRBV7-9	TRBJ1-5	-	-	CASSLYGDPAGASQPQHF	TGTGCCAGCAGCCTATATGGGGACCCGGCAGGGGCCAGTCAGCCCCAGCATTTT